This TCR beta chain was identified during a study of T cells in Graves' hyperthyroidism and ophthalmopathy. RNA transcripts were the template for amplifying TCR beta CDR3 regions. When the TCR CDR3 underwent first-round RT-PCR, the HTBI primer set was used. MiXCR was run by TCRdb on the multiplex PCR reads, yielding one entry per CDR3 protein. The sample holds about 300,000 distinct CDR3 sequences; around 19% are singletons and the top ten take 39%. V was shortened by 3 bases and J by 7 bases, with 13 bases between the two germline ends. CDR3 length equals 13 residues. Germline V gene sequence: CDR1 SGHRS, CDR2 YFSETQ.

Sample: blood. The TCR sequence derives from a man aged 50 to 59 with Graves' ophthalmopathy. The chain uses TRBV5-1 and TRBJ1-2; D ambiguous. The CDR3 reads CASSSGADGGYTF. The CDR3 region has the DNA TGCGCCAGCAGCTCGGGTGCGGACGGTGGCTACACCTTC.